The count of the clone carrying this T cell receptor beta chain is one. The PCR had 60 Vbeta and 13 Jbeta primers. Sequenced by immunoSEQ multiplex PCR; TCRdb stores in-frame clones only, minus some. Of some 190,000 clones detected, about 76% appear once; the ten largest clones hold approximately 1.4%. This record comes from a study of cytomegalovirus exposure and HLA in healthy donors. CDR1 and CDR2 from the germline V gene are SGDLS and YYNGEE. The V and J ends lost 0 bases and 4 bases, in that order; junction bases with no gene match: 9. The CDR3 length is 16 residues. The sample consisted of PBMCs. The sequence was collected from a woman in her forties or fifties in good health and CMV-seronegative. This chain connects TRBV9 to TRBJ1-2, with 7 nucleotides matching TRBD1. The DNA of the CDR3 is TGTGCCAGCAGCGTAGATTGGACAGGTTCTACCTATGGCTACACCTTC. This translates into CASSVDWTGSTYGYTF.